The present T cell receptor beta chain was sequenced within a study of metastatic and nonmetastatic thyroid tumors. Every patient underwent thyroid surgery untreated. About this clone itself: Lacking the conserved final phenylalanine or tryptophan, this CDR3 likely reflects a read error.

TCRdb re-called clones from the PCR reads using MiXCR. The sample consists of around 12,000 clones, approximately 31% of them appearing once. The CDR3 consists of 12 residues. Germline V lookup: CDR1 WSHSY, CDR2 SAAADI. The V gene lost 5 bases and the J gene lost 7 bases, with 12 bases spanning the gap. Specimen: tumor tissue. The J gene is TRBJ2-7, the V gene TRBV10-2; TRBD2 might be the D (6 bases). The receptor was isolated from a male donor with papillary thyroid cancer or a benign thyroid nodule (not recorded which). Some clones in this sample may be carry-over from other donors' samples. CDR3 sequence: CASSQVRGEQYY. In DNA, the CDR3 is TGCGCCAGCAGTCAGGTACGGGGGGAGCAGTACTAC.